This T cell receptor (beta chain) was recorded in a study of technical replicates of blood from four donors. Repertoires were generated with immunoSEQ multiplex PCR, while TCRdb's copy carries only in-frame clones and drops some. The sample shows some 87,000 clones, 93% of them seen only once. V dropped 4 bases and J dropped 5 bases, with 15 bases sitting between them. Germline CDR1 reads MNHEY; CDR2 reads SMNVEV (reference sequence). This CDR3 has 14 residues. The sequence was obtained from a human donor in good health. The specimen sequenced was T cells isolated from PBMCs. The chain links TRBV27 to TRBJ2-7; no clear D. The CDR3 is CASSWVARLHEQYF. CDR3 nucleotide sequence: TGTGCCAGCAGTTGGGTGGCTAGGTTGCACGAGCAGTACTTC.